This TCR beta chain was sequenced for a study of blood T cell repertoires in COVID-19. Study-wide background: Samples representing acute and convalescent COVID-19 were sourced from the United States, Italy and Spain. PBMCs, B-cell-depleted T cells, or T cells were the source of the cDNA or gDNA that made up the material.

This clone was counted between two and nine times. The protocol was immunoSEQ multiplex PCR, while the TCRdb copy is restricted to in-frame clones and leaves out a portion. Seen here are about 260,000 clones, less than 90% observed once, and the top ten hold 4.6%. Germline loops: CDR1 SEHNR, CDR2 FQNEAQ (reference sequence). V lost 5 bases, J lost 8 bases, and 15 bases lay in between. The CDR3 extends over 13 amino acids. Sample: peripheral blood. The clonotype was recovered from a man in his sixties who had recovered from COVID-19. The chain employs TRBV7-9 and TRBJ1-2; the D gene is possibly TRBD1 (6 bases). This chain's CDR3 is CASSATYRVGYTF. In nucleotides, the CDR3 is TGTGCCAGCAGCGCGACTTACAGGGTCGGCTACACCTTC.